The entry below gives a single T cell receptor beta chain sequence along with its context. Both TCRalpha and TCRbeta chains were reverse transcribed with V-gene-specific primers. TCRs underwent 20 PCR cycles of amplification with a constant-region primer and V-primer adapter. TCRdb fed the reads into MiXCR, producing one record per CDR3 protein. The sample has roughly 100,000 distinct CDR3 sequences; 20% are singletons. This specimen comes from a study of low-dose radiotherapy and immunotherapy resistance in tumors. Study overall: Given every two weeks, intravenous cyclophosphamide 200 mg/m2 preceded radiation and immunotherapy by one day.

Time point of the sample: after trial treatment. The treatment was: LDRT plus nivolumab, ipilimumab, low-dose cyclophosphamide and aspirin (RACIN trial). The CDR3 extends over 15 amino acids. With 3 bases clipped from V and 7 bases from J, the junction kept 5 bases outside the gene matches. Germline V gives CDR1 KGHDR, CDR2 SFDVKD. The chain employs TRBV24-1 and TRBJ2-1; 10 bases fit TRBD1. The sample was PBMCs, taken after low-dose radiotherapy plus immunotherapy. This receptor was obtained from a female donor with ovarian cancer. The CDR3 coding sequence is TGTGCCACCAGTGATGCGAGACAGGGGGCTAATGAGCAGTTCTTC. Residues: CATSDARQGANEQFF.